The following is a TCR beta chain sequence with its context. This entry comes from a study of blood T cell repertoires in COVID-19. Study-wide background: Cohort 3 donors were reported recovered after two negative PCRs, clearance, or symptom resolution. Some COVID-19 samples were acute and others convalescent; all came from the United States, Italy and Spain.

Cohort assignment relied on participant-reported clinical history. V lost 1 base to trimming and J lost 2 bases, with 9 bases between them. The CDR3 is 14 amino acids. Per germline, CDR1 MDHEN and CDR2 SYDVKM. Using immunoSEQ multiplex PCR, the repertoire was profiled, and TCRdb retains in-frame clones only, with some absent. The sample includes under 400,000 clones, 80% to 90% of them seen just once. This chain uses TRBV28 with TRBJ2-7; D is undetermined. The clonotype comes from a man aged 40-49 years in a cohort exposed to, infected with or recovered from COVID-19 (not recorded which). Sequenced sample: PBMCs or T cells enriched from blood (not recorded which). The CDR3 bases are TGTGCCAGCAGTTTATACGGAGAGACCTACGAGCAGTACTTC. This codes for CASSLYGETYEQYF.